The rows below give T cell receptor beta chains drawn from one sample of a study of response to subunit inactivated influenza vaccine. Using its own MiXCR run on the RT-PCR reads, TCRdb lists one record per CDR3 protein. The sample consists of under 850,000 distinct CDR3 sequences, roughly 20% of them appearing once. Sequenced here: PBMCs from blood, sampled 5 days after vaccination. The receptors come from a man aged 45-60 years who received an inactivated influenza vaccine. The CDR3 runs from the conserved cysteine through the conserved F or W. The D gene is left open where the match is weak. The size of a clone is reported for some rows only, either as once, few or many, or as a class for expanded clones.

>.|.|TRBV29-1|TRBJ1-1
TGCAGCGTTGAGGGAGGGTTGACTGAAGCTTTCTTT
CSVEGGLTEAFF
>.|TRBD2|TRBV12-3/TRBV12-4|TRBJ2-1
TGTGCCAGCAGCACAGCGGGAGCCCACAATGAGCAGTTCTTC
CASSTAGAHNEQFF
>few|.|TRBV30|TRBJ2-7
TGTGCCTGGAGTGTTCTTAAAGAGCAGTACTTC
CAWSVLKEQYF
>few|TRBD1|TRBV27|TRBJ1-1
TGTGCCAGCAGTTTGGATGGACAGGGATTAACTGAAGCTTTCTTT
CASSLDGQGLTEAFF
>few|.|TRBV6-1|TRBJ2-1
TGTGCCAGCAGCCGCGGCCAGGATCGCTACAATGAGCAGTTCTTC
CASSRGQDRYNEQFF
>.|.|TRBV30|TRBJ2-2
TGTGCCTGGGCAGCGGGTTCGGGCACCGGGGAGCTGTTTTTT
CAWAAGSGTGELFF
>.|TRBD2|TRBV4-3|TRBJ2-3
TGCGCCACTAAACAAGCGGGAGGGCTTGCAGATACGCAGTATTTT
CATKQAGGLADTQYF
>.|.|TRBV4-1|TRBJ1-6
TGCGCCAGCAGCCCCCCTGGACTTTCACCCCTCCACTTT
CASSPPGLSPLHF
>few|TRBD2|TRBV20-1|TRBJ2-7
TGCAGTGCTAGAGTACCGGGAGGCGAGCAGTACTTC
CSARVPGGEQYF
>few|TRBD1|TRBV28|TRBJ1-5
TGTGCCAGCAGCGGACAGGGGGATCATCGCCCCCAGCATTTT
CASSGQGDHRPQHF
>.|.|TRBV20-1|TRBJ1-5
TGCAGTGCTAGAACAACAGGGAATAGCAATCAGCCCCAGCATTTT
CSARTTGNSNQPQHF
>few|TRBD2|TRBV7-6|TRBJ2-5
TGTGCCAGCAGCTTAGTGGGACTACCCCCCGAGACCCAGTACTTC
CASSLVGLPPETQYF
>few|.|TRBV12-3/TRBV12-4|TRBJ2-2
TGTGCCAGCAGTTTAGTTCCTGGAGGGAACACCGGGGAGCTGTTTTTT
CASSLVPGGNTGELFF
>.|.|TRBV20-1|TRBJ1-1
TGCAGTGCAAGTAGGGGTATGAACACTGAAGCTTTCTTT
CSASRGMNTEAFF
>.|.|TRBV4-3|TRBJ2-7
TGCGCCAGCAGCCAAGTAGGAGGGGGCCTCTACGAGCAGTACTTC
CASSQVGGGLYEQYF
>.|.|TRBV6-2/TRBV6-3|TRBJ2-1
TGTGCCGGCAGTGGGACCGGGGCAATCAATGAGCAGTTCTTC
CAGSGTGAINEQFF
>.|.|TRBV12-3/TRBV12-4|TRBJ1-5
TGTGCCAGCACTTTATGGGGTAGCAATCAGCCCCAGCATTTT
CASTLWGSNQPQHF
>few|.|TRBV12-3/TRBV12-4|TRBJ2-1
TGTGCCTCTAGGGGGGGCCTATACAATGAGCAGTTCTTC
CASRGGLYNEQFF
>few|TRBD2|TRBV4-3|TRBJ2-7
TGCGCCAGCAGCCAAGGTCCTAGCGGGGGGAGCTCCTACGAGCAGTACTTC
CASSQGPSGGSSYEQYF
>.|TRBD1|TRBV6-2/TRBV6-3|TRBJ2-3
TGTGCCAGCAGTTGGGACAGGGGCCTCGATACGCAGTATTTT
CASSWDRGLDTQYF
>few|.|TRBV11-2|TRBJ2-5
TGTGCCAGCAGCTCCAACTCGGGTGGGGAGACCCAGTACTTC
CASSSNSGGETQYF
>.|.|TRBV6-1|TRBJ1-2
TGTGCCAGCACAAGACGGAACGGCGGGCGCGGCTACACCTTC
CASTRRNGGRGYTF
>.|TRBD2|TRBV27|TRBJ2-7
TGTGCCAGCAGTTTAAATAGCGGGAGGGCTAAGCAGTACTTC
CASSLNSGRAKQYF
>.|.|TRBV5-1|TRBJ2-7
TGCGCCAGCAAGGGGGGACACGAGCAGTACTTC
CASKGGHEQYF
>many|TRBD1|TRBV28|TRBJ1-5
TGTGCCAGCAGTTTAACCGGGACAGGCAATTTTTATAGCAATCAGCCCCAGCATTTT
CASSLTGTGNFYSNQPQHF
>few|.|TRBV29-1|TRBJ2-7
TGCAGCGTGATCAGTGACGAGCAGTACTTC
CSVISDEQYF
>few|TRBD2|TRBV24-1|TRBJ2-7
TGTGCCACCAGTGACTCACCGGGACTAGCGGGAGGCTACGAGCAGTACTTC
CATSDSPGLAGGYEQYF
>.|.|TRBV20-1|TRBJ2-1
TGCAGTGCTAGGGATTCCCCCAATGAGCAGTTCTTC
CSARDSPNEQFF
>.|.|TRBV20-1|TRBJ1-1
TGCAGTGCAACTCAGGGGTTTGTCCCTGAAGCTTTCTTT
CSATQGFVPEAFF
>.|TRBD1|TRBV19|TRBJ1-5
TGTGCCAGTAGCGCAGGGGGCGGCAATCAGCCCCAGCATTTT
CASSAGGGNQPQHF
>few|.|TRBV19|TRBJ1-2
TGTGCCATCGGCGGGGGACCGACTAACTATGGCTACACCTTC
CAIGGGPTNYGYTF
>.|.|TRBV7-9|TRBJ1-3
TGTGCCAGCAGCCCGCGCTGGGACTTTGGAAACACCATATATTTT
CASSPRWDFGNTIYF
>.|.|TRBV11-3|TRBJ2-3
TGTGCCAGCAGCTCGAGGCGGGGCGGTACGCAGTATTTT
CASSSRRGGTQYF
>few|.|TRBV6-2/TRBV6-3|TRBJ2-1
TGTGCCAGCAGTTACTCCCCCAGGATTGAGCAGTTCTTC
CASSYSPRIEQFF
>few|.|TRBV11-2|TRBJ2-1
TGTGCCAGCAGCTTAGTTGGGGGGGGGCGCGGGTTTAATGAGCAGTTCTTC
CASSLVGGGRGFNEQFF
>.|.|TRBV20-1|TRBJ2-2
TGCAGTGCTAGTAAAGCGGGGAACACCGGGGAGCTGTTTTTT
CSASKAGNTGELFF
>few|.|TRBV27|TRBJ2-1
TGTGCCAGCAGTAAGGACGGCGGTCCTCCCAATGAGCAGTTCTTC
CASSKDGGPPNEQFF
>many|TRBD2|TRBV10-3|TRBJ2-3
TGTGCCATCAGCGGAGGGAGCGGGAGGGCCTTAGATACGCAGTATTTT
CAISGGSGRALDTQYF
>many|.|TRBV29-1|TRBJ2-3
TGCAGCGTTGTCTTCACAGATACGCAGTATTTT
CSVVFTDTQYF
>few|TRBD1|TRBV4-3|TRBJ2-1
TGCGCCAGCAGCCAAGTTAAGGGGGCAGGCTACAATGAGCAGTTCTTC
CASSQVKGAGYNEQFF
>few|TRBD1|TRBV29-1|TRBJ1-6
TGCAGCGTTGTAGGACAGGCTAATTCACCCCTCCACTTT
CSVVGQANSPLHF
>.|.|TRBV29-1|TRBJ2-3
TGCAGCGTCGACAGGCCTAACGGAGGAGATACGCAGTATTTT
CSVDRPNGGDTQYF
>.|.|TRBV2|TRBJ1-5
TGTGCCAGCAGCGATGTTGGACGAGCCCAGCATTTT
CASSDVGRAQHF
>few|.|TRBV4-2|TRBJ2-1
TGTGCCAGCAGCCAGAGCCCTTTGCCGAGATACAATGAGCAGTTCTTC
CASSQSPLPRYNEQFF
>once|.|TRBV6-2/TRBV6-3|TRBJ1-5
TGTGCCAGCAGCCCCCAGTCCGGGCCCCAGCATTTT
CASSPQSGPQHF
>few|.|TRBV24-1|TRBJ2-1
TGTGCCACCAGTGATCCTGACTACAATGAGCAGTTCTTC
CATSDPDYNEQFF
>.|.|TRBV6-5|TRBJ1-1
TGTGCCAGCAGTTACTCGCCAGGAGTTGAAGCTTTCTTT
CASSYSPGVEAFF
>.|TRBD2|TRBV20-1|TRBJ2-4
TGCAGTGCTCCTCAAGGGGCGGGGGTAGACAAAAACATTCAGTACTTC
CSAPQGAGVDKNIQYF
>few|.|TRBV12-3/TRBV12-4|TRBJ2-3
TGTGCCAGCAGTTTGGTAGGCCCCACAGATACGCAGTATTTT
CASSLVGPTDTQYF
>.|.|TRBV20-1|TRBJ2-1
TGCAGTGCTAGCGGGAGTAGGAATGAGCAGTTCTTC
CSASGSRNEQFF